A selection of T cell receptor beta chains follows, all from one sample in a study of breast tumors, draining lymph nodes, adjacent tissues. TCRdb analysed the multiplex PCR reads with MiXCR anew, one entry per CDR3 protein. The profile covers 290,000 or so distinct CDR3 sequences, with 30% to 35% appearing a single time and more than 0.85% taken by the ten largest. Sample: axillary lymph node tissue. The receptor source for this set is a female donor with breast cancer. Some clones in this sample may be carry-over from other donors' samples. Both conserved end residues are part of each CDR3. The order of the fields is J gene, V gene, D gene, clone size, CDR3 DNA, CDR3 protein. D genes are given only for firm matches. Rows give clone size only sometimes, using once, few, many, or a class for an expanded clone.

j_gene: TRBJ1-5
v_gene: TRBV15
d_gene: NA
abundance: many
CDR3nt: TGTGCCACCAGCAGAGATGGGGGGAGAAATCAGCCCCAGCATTTT
CDR3aa: CATSRDGGRNQPQHF

j_gene: TRBJ2-2
v_gene: TRBV7-2
d_gene: NA
abundance: many
CDR3nt: TGTGCCAGCAGCGACTCGGGCGTGGACGCCTATGGCGGGGAGCTGTTTTTT
CDR3aa: CASSDSGVDAYGGELFF

j_gene: TRBJ2-1
v_gene: TRBV4-1
d_gene: NA
abundance: few
CDR3nt: TGCGCCAGCAGCCAAGATCCGGGAGCTATTTCGTATGAGCAGTTCTTC
CDR3aa: CASSQDPGAISYEQFF

j_gene: TRBJ2-3
v_gene: TRBV30
d_gene: NA
abundance: NA
CDR3nt: TGTGCCTGGGGTTCAGGGAGAGCAGATACGCAGTATTTT
CDR3aa: CAWGSGRADTQYF

j_gene: TRBJ2-2
v_gene: TRBV19
d_gene: TRBD1
abundance: many
CDR3nt: TGTGCCAGTAGTATCTTCGGGACAGGGACCGGGGAGCTGTTTTTT
CDR3aa: CASSIFGTGTGELFF

j_gene: TRBJ1-3
v_gene: TRBV7-9
d_gene: NA
abundance: NA
CDR3nt: TGTGCCAGCTCAACTAACAGGGAAACTACAGGAAACACCATATATTTT
CDR3aa: CASSTNRETTGNTIYF

j_gene: TRBJ2-5
v_gene: TRBV2
d_gene: NA
abundance: NA
CDR3nt: NA
CDR3aa: CASSEWDWDGYTFGSGTQYF

j_gene: TRBJ2-3
v_gene: TRBV7-2
d_gene: TRBD2
abundance: NA
CDR3nt: TGTGCCAGCAGTGCTAGATCACTAGCGAAGATAACAGATACGCAGTATTTT
CDR3aa: CASSARSLAKITDTQYF

j_gene: TRBJ2-2
v_gene: TRBV24-1
d_gene: NA
abundance: many
CDR3nt: TGTGCCACCAGACACTACTTGGGCGGGGAGCTGTTTTTT
CDR3aa: CATRHYLGGELFF

j_gene: TRBJ2-7
v_gene: TRBV7-4
d_gene: NA
abundance: NA
CDR3nt: TGTGCCAGCAGCTTGGGGCGGATCAGATCCTACGAGCAGTACTTC
CDR3aa: CASSLGRIRSYEQYF

j_gene: TRBJ1-2
v_gene: TRBV20-1
d_gene: NA
abundance: NA
CDR3nt: TGCAGTGCTAGTGACGGGATAGGAGGCTACACCTTC
CDR3aa: CSASDGIGGYTF

j_gene: TRBJ1-6
v_gene: TRBV6-1
d_gene: NA
abundance: few
CDR3nt: TGTGCCAGCAGTCAAGCGTTTGATTCACCCCTCCACTTT
CDR3aa: CASSQAFDSPLHF

j_gene: TRBJ2-1
v_gene: TRBV7-2
d_gene: NA
abundance: many
CDR3nt: TGTGCCAGCAGCTTAGTCTACGAGCAGTTCTTC
CDR3aa: CASSLVYEQFF

j_gene: TRBJ2-3
v_gene: TRBV7-2
d_gene: TRBD2
abundance: NA
CDR3nt: TGTGCCAGCAGCTTACGGGCTAGCGGGTATAGGGACAATGAGCAGTATTTT
CDR3aa: CASSLRASGYRDNEQYF

j_gene: TRBJ1-4
v_gene: TRBV18
d_gene: NA
abundance: NA
CDR3nt: TGTGCCAGCTCAGAAGGGCAGGGAGATGAAAAACTGTTTTTT
CDR3aa: CASSEGQGDEKLFF

j_gene: TRBJ1-3
v_gene: TRBV30
d_gene: NA
abundance: NA
CDR3nt: TGTGCCTGGGCAGGGGCGAGGGGAAACACCATATATTTT
CDR3aa: CAWAGARGNTIYF

j_gene: TRBJ2-7
v_gene: TRBV9
d_gene: TRBD1
abundance: many
CDR3nt: TGTGCCAGCAGCGCCGGGACAGGGGTCTACGAGCAGTACTTC
CDR3aa: CASSAGTGVYEQYF

j_gene: TRBJ1-6
v_gene: TRBV20-1
d_gene: TRBD1
abundance: NA
CDR3nt: TGCAGTGCCGAGGACAGGTTACAGGCCCTCCACTTT
CDR3aa: CSAEDRLQALHF

j_gene: TRBJ1-5
v_gene: TRBV12-3/TRBV12-4
d_gene: NA
abundance: few
CDR3nt: TGTGCCAGCAGTTTAGAGCTAAGTGGGGCGCATCAGCCCCAGCATTTT
CDR3aa: CASSLELSGAHQPQHF

j_gene: TRBJ2-1
v_gene: TRBV7-2
d_gene: TRBD2
abundance: NA
CDR3nt: TGTGCCAGCAGGTACGCCGGGACTAGCTATTACAATGAGCAGTTCTTC
CDR3aa: CASRYAGTSYYNEQFF

j_gene: TRBJ1-4
v_gene: TRBV5-1
d_gene: NA
abundance: many
CDR3nt: TGCGCCAGCAGCTTGGCCGGGGGAAATAAAAAACTGTTTTTT
CDR3aa: CASSLAGGNKKLFF

j_gene: TRBJ2-1
v_gene: TRBV30
d_gene: TRBD2
abundance: many
CDR3nt: TGTGCCTGGAGATATCGGGAGGGCCGAAAGTTCTTC
CDR3aa: CAWRYREGRKFF

j_gene: TRBJ2-7
v_gene: TRBV19
d_gene: NA
abundance: many
CDR3nt: TGTGCCAGTAGTATGGCCGAGGCAGGGACCTACGAGCAGTACTTC
CDR3aa: CASSMAEAGTYEQYF

j_gene: TRBJ2-1
v_gene: TRBV19
d_gene: NA
abundance: many
CDR3nt: TGTGCCAGTAGTTTTTCCGGCATTCATGAGCAGTTCTTC
CDR3aa: CASSFSGIHEQFF

j_gene: TRBJ2-5
v_gene: TRBV15
d_gene: NA
abundance: NA
CDR3nt: TGTGCCACCAGCAGAGATCGCCTGAGGGTCGACCAGTACTTC
CDR3aa: CATSRDRLRVDQYF

j_gene: TRBJ2-1
v_gene: TRBV29-1
d_gene: TRBD2
abundance: many
CDR3nt: TGCAGCGCCCGACTAGCGGGAGGGGGCTACAATGAGCAGTTCTTC
CDR3aa: CSARLAGGGYNEQFF

j_gene: TRBJ1-4
v_gene: TRBV10-3
d_gene: NA
abundance: NA
CDR3nt: TGTGCCATCAGTGAGTCGAGGGCAGGGCTCGGGGAAAAACTGTTTTTT
CDR3aa: CAISESRAGLGEKLFF

j_gene: TRBJ2-5
v_gene: TRBV20-1
d_gene: NA
abundance: many
CDR3nt: TGCAGTGGAACAGAGCAAGAGACCCAGTACTTC
CDR3aa: CSGTEQETQYF

j_gene: TRBJ1-5
v_gene: TRBV2
d_gene: TRBD1
abundance: NA
CDR3nt: TGTGCCAGCAAGGGACAGGGGGTCGGTCAGCCCCAGCATTTT
CDR3aa: CASKGQGVGQPQHF

j_gene: TRBJ1-5
v_gene: TRBV5-6
d_gene: TRBD1
abundance: NA
CDR3nt: TGTGCCAGCAGCACCGGGACAGGGGATCTCAGCAATCAGCCCCAGCATTTT
CDR3aa: CASSTGTGDLSNQPQHF

j_gene: TRBJ2-5
v_gene: TRBV12-3/TRBV12-4
d_gene: NA
abundance: many
CDR3nt: TGTGCCAGCAGTTACCCGGGACTTCAAGAGACCCAGTACTTC
CDR3aa: CASSYPGLQETQYF

j_gene: TRBJ1-5
v_gene: TRBV19
d_gene: NA
abundance: many
CDR3nt: TGTGCCAGTAAGTCGGAACGCAATCAGCCCCAGCATTTT
CDR3aa: CASKSERNQPQHF

j_gene: TRBJ2-3
v_gene: TRBV30
d_gene: NA
abundance: many
CDR3nt: TGTGCCTGGACGGAGGGAGCCCCAGATACGCAGTATTTT
CDR3aa: CAWTEGAPDTQYF

j_gene: TRBJ2-5
v_gene: TRBV3-1
d_gene: NA
abundance: NA
CDR3nt: TGTGCCAGCAGCCAAGGGGTAGGGGAAGAGACCCAGTACTTC
CDR3aa: CASSQGVGEETQYF

j_gene: TRBJ2-1
v_gene: TRBV19
d_gene: TRBD2
abundance: NA
CDR3nt: TGTGCCAGTGGTACCGGGACTAGCGGGAGCCCTAAAGACAATGAGCAGTTCTTC
CDR3aa: CASGTGTSGSPKDNEQFF

j_gene: TRBJ1-6
v_gene: TRBV11-2
d_gene: NA
abundance: NA
CDR3nt: TGTGCCAGCAGCTTAGATCAACTCCACTTT
CDR3aa: CASSLDQLHF

j_gene: TRBJ2-3
v_gene: TRBV10-2
d_gene: NA
abundance: many
CDR3nt: TGCGCCAGCAGTGAGTCTGCGCTCACGATGACTGGCACAGATACGCAGTATTTT
CDR3aa: CASSESALTMTGTDTQYF

j_gene: TRBJ2-3
v_gene: TRBV5-1
d_gene: TRBD1
abundance: NA
CDR3nt: TGCGCCAGCAGCTTCTGGCGGGGACAGGGGGCAGGAGATACGCAGTATTTT
CDR3aa: CASSFWRGQGAGDTQYF

j_gene: TRBJ2-7
v_gene: TRBV20-1
d_gene: TRBD2
abundance: many
CDR3nt: TGCAGTGCTAGAGAGACGGGAGGGGCCTACGAGCAGTACTTC
CDR3aa: CSARETGGAYEQYF